The rows below give T cell receptor beta chains drawn from one sample of a study of T-cell reconstitution after alpha-beta-depleted transplantation in children. TCRdb reprocessed the PCR reads with MiXCR, giving one entry per CDR3 protein. The sample includes roughly 24,000 distinct CDR3 sequences, around 9.9% of them seen just once. Source: PBMCs from the stem cell graft donor, taken from the stem cell graft. The origin of the receptors is a human donor who donated a stem cell graft to a child with chronic granulomatous disease. Both conserved end residues are part of each CDR3. A D gene is named only where the DNA matches it firmly. Size tells how often a clone was seen (once, few, many) or the class of an expanded clone, and some rows leave it out.

TRBV18	.	TRBJ2-2	many	CATSRVPGELFF	TGTGCCACCTCAAGAGTACCCGGGGAGCTGTTTTTT
TRBV5-8	.	TRBJ2-7	many	CASSLYEQYF	TGTGCCAGCAGCTTATACGAGCAGTACTTC
TRBV29-1	.	TRBJ2-3	many	CSVARRTDTQYF	TGCAGCGTTGCCCGAAGAACAGATACGCAGTATTTT
TRBV7-2	TRBD2	TRBJ2-7	many	CASSGSSGVSYEQYF	TGTGCCAGCAGCGGATCTAGCGGGGTCTCCTACGAGCAGTACTTC
TRBV10-1	.	TRBJ2-3	.	CASSEPGAGDTQYF	TGCGCCAGCAGTGAACCGGGAGCAGGAGATACGCAGTATTTT
TRBV7-8	TRBD1	TRBJ1-1	many	CASSDRQGAYTEAFF	TGTGCCAGCAGCGACAGACAGGGGGCATACACTGAAGCTTTCTTT
TRBV5-5	.	TRBJ2-3	.	CASSQDGGQGTDTQYF	TGTGCCAGCAGTCAGGACGGGGGCCAAGGTACAGATACGCAGTATTTT
TRBV4-2	TRBD2	TRBJ2-5	few	CASGPGLVEETQYF	TGTGCCAGCGGCCCGGGACTAGTAGAAGAGACCCAGTACTTC
TRBV5-6	.	TRBJ2-3	many	CASSTDPIDTQYF	TGTGCCAGCAGCACCGACCCTATTGATACGCAGTATTTT
TRBV7-9	.	TRBJ2-2	many	CASSSTRGTNTGELFF	TGTGCCAGCAGCTCCACCCGCGGGACAAACACCGGGGAGCTGTTTTTT
TRBV2	.	TRBJ2-5	many	CASSAGNRVQETQYF	TGTGCCAGCAGTGCGGGTAACAGGGTCCAAGAGACCCAGTACTTC
TRBV14	TRBD2	TRBJ2-7	many	CASSQDLTGGSEYF	TGTGCCAGCAGCCAAGATCTGACGGGAGGCTCGGAGTACTTC
TRBV11-1	TRBD2	TRBJ2-2	many	CASSLALQRVAGEYTGELFF	TGTGCCAGCAGCTTAGCGTTACAGAGGGTAGCGGGAGAATACACCGGGGAGCTGTTTTTT
TRBV12-3/TRBV12-4	.	TRBJ1-1	many	CASSLEGTEAFF	TGTGCCAGCAGTTTAGAGGGGACTGAAGCTTTCTTT
TRBV20-1	.	TRBJ2-1	many	CSAREITGTTHNEQFF	TGCAGTGCTAGAGAAATAACCGGGACAACCCACAATGAGCAGTTCTTC
TRBV20-1	TRBD2	TRBJ2-1	many	CSASWLAGSEQFF	TGCAGTGCTAGCTGGCTAGCGGGTAGTGAGCAGTTCTTC
TRBV3-1	.	TRBJ2-7	few	CACTPERVPRTSYEQYF	TGTGCCTGCACCCCGGAGAGGGTTCCGCGGACCTCCTACGAGCAGTACTTC
TRBV10-3	TRBD1	TRBJ2-7	many	CAIGDSLSYEQYF	TGTGCCATCGGGGACAGCCTCTCCTACGAGCAGTACTTC
TRBV5-1	TRBD2	TRBJ2-3	medium-sized	CASSLGLAGATDTQYF	TGCGCCAGCAGCTTAGGACTAGCGGGAGCCACAGATACGCAGTATTTT
TRBV14	TRBD2	TRBJ2-7	many	CASSHGTNYEQYF	TGTGCCAGCAGCCATGGGACTAACTACGAGCAGTACTTC
TRBV2	.	TRBJ1-1	many	CASSVLGRKNTEAFF	TGTGCCAGCAGTGTCCTGGGCAGAAAGAACACTGAAGCTTTCTTT
TRBV15	.	TRBJ2-1	many	CATSLGLSSYNEQFF	TGTGCCACCAGCCTAGGGTTGAGCTCCTACAATGAGCAGTTCTTC
TRBV10-1	.	TRBJ2-7	.	CASSRMRGSDEQYF	TGCGCCAGCAGTCGGATGAGAGGTTCGGACGAGCAGTACTTC
TRBV7-8	.	TRBJ1-6	many	CASSLSRGHNSPLHF	TGTGCCAGCAGCTTATCGAGGGGTCATAATTCACCCCTCCACTTT
TRBV5-1	.	TRBJ2-1	many	CASSGGGAYLVDEQFF	TGCGCCAGCAGCGGGGGGGGCGCCTACCTCGTTGATGAGCAGTTCTTC
TRBV21-1	.	TRBJ2-2	many	CASSKGTAGELFF	TGTGCCAGCAGCAAAGGGACGGCCGGGGAGCTGTTTTTT
TRBV7-8	.	TRBJ2-7	many	CASSLVATYEQYF	TGTGCCAGCAGCTTAGTTGCCACCTACGAGCAGTACTTC
TRBV12-3/TRBV12-4	.	TRBJ2-4	many	CASSFQAAGVGNIQYF	TGTGCCAGCAGTTTTCAAGCGGCAGGCGTCGGGAACATTCAGTACTTC
TRBV9	.	TRBJ2-2	many	CASSLDGNTGELFF	TGTGCCAGCAGCCTCGACGGGAACACCGGGGAGCTGTTTTTT